The 5 T cell receptor beta chains below were found in one sample sequenced in a study of cytotoxic CD8 clonotypes in ibrutinib-treated CLL (dated by TCRdb to 2020 to 2023). The sample's time point label is to be understood as: more than 10 months on ibrutinib. Library generation was performed with the immunoSEQ multiplex PCR assay. TCRdb stores this immuneACCESS table with in-frame sequences only. Part of the clones is absent; in the studies checked, under half of the shortfall reflects unresolved V genes, and no reason is known for the rest. The sample table shows around 19,000 clones, and about 70% are seen once. Around a quarter of the sample lies in the top ten. The starting material was PBMCs, obtained after 12 months of ibrutinib treatment. These receptors all come from a human donor with chronic lymphocytic leukemia.

V is TRBV9 and J is TRBJ2-2, with D unclear. The CDR3 is made up of 13 amino acids. Germline V CDR1 and CDR2: SGDLS, YYNGEE. Trimming left V 6 bases short and J 0 bases short, with 6 bases between. The CDR3 is CASTGTNTGELFF. CDR3 coding DNA: TGTGCCAGCACTGGGACGAACACCGGGGAGCTGTTTTTT.

The chain carries TRBV19 and TRBJ1-5; D not certain. From germline, CDR1 is LNHDA and CDR2 SQIVND (reference sequence). Trimming removed 9 bases at V and 4 bases at J, with 13 bases between. This CDR3 has 13 residues. As DNA, the CDR3 is TGTGCCAGCCAAGAGAACGGGAATCAGCCCCAGCATTTT. Its protein product is CASQENGNQPQHF.

J is TRBJ2-1 and V is TRBV19; tentative D call: TRBD2 (6 bases). Trimming left V 3 bases short and J 5 bases short, with 11 bases between. Per the germline V gene, CDR1 is LNHDA and CDR2 is SQIVND (reference sequence). There are 14 residues in the CDR3. The CDR3: CASSIGGVDNEQFF. CDR3 nucleotide sequence: TGTGCCAGTAGTATCGGGGGAGTTGACAATGAGCAGTTCTTC. Filled out from reference TRBV19 and TRBJ2-1, the complete variable domain reads DGGITQSPKYLFRKEGQNVTLSCEQNLNHDAMYWYRQDPGQGLRLIYYSQIVNDFQKGDIAEGYSVSREKKESFPLTVTSAQKNPTAFYLCASSIGGVDNEQFFGPGTRLTVL.

The genes are TRBV7-9 and TRBJ2-7; TRBD1 is a possible D gene (5 bases). Germline CDR1 SEHNR, CDR2 FQNEAQ (reference sequence). V was shortened by 4 bases and J by 1 base, with 8 bases between the two germline ends. The CDR3 is 13 residues long. The CDR3 is CASSSRQSYEQYF. The CDR3 DNA sequence: TGTGCCAGCAGCTCCCGACAGTCCTACGAGCAGTACTTC.

The chain has TRBV21-1 and TRBJ2-3. TRBV21-1 is a pseudogene. This CDR3 has 17 residues. CDR3 coding DNA: TGTGCCAGCAGCAAAGCTGGTGACGATTCGAGCACAGATACGCAGTATTTT. This gives the protein CASSKAGDDSSTDTQYF.